This T cell receptor (gamma chain) was found in a study of gammadelta T cells in human blood (dated by TCRdb to the early 2020s). Library construction relied on RT-PCR. Sequencing was performed on an Illumina MiSeq. TCRdb called clones anew from the public reads via CATT; matching DNA rows were later pooled. The sample table holds about 280 gamma-chain clones, of which around 2.2% were seen once. The biggest ten clones account for less than 60% of the sample. The study at large found these results: In the study, polyclonal expansion of innate gamma-delta T cells immediately after birth was reported to appear to be driven by microbial exposure.

This clone occurred a few times. This clone's antigen is unknown. No much larger clone exists at a distance of one base, and base qualities are not known. Trimming leaves V shorter by 6 bases and J shorter by 1 base, with the junction holding 0 bases beyond the gene matches. The CDR3 starts with the cysteine, ends with the phenylalanine, and has 11 residues. The entry retains the CDR3 DNA only, 33 bases that are in frame from base 1. As encoded in the germline V gene (reference sequence), CDR1 is GITISATS while CDR2 is ISYDGTV. The sample comprised Vgamma9Vdelta2 gamma-delta T cells from infant blood. This TCR came from a human donor. The chain joins TRGV9 to TRGJ1 or TRGJ2. The CDR3 in this case is CALWNYYKKLF. The sequenced DNA is TGTGCCTTGTGGAATTATTATAAGAAACTCTTT.